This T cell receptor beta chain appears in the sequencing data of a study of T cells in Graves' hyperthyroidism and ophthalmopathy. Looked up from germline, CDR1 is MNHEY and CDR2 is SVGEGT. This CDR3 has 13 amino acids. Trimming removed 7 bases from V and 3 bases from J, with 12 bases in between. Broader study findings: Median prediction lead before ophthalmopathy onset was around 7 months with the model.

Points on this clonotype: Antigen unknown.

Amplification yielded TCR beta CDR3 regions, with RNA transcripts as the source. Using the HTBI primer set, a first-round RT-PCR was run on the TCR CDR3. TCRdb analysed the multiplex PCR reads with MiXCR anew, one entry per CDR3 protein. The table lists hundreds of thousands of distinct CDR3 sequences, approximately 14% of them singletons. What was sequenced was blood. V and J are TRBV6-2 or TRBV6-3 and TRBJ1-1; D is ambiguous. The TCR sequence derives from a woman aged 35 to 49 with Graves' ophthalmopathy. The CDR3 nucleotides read TGTGCCAGCACCCTCTCGGCGTACACTGAAGCTTTCTTT. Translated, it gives CASTLSAYTEAFF.